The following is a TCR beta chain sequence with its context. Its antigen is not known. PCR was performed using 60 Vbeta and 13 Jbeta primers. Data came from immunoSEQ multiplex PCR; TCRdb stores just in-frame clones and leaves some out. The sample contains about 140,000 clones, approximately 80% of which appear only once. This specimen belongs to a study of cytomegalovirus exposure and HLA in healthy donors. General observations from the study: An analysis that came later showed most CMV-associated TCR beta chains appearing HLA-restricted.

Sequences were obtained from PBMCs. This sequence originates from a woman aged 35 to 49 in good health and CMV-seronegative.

The CDR3: CASSLGVQATNEKLFF. In nucleotides, the CDR3 is TGCGCCAGCAGCTTGGGGGTACAGGCGACTAATGAAAAACTGTTTTTT. The V call is TRBV5-1, the J call TRBJ1-4; maybe TRBD1 (5 bases). CDR1 is SGHRS and CDR2 is YFSETQ in the germline V gene. This CDR3 comprises 16 residues. Deletions cut 0 bases from V and 2 bases from J, with 11 bases between.